A single sample is the source of the 16 T cell receptor beta chains below, sequenced in a study of identical twins. Each CDR3 protein is one row after TCRdb ran MiXCR on the 5' RACE reads. The table shows about 520,000 distinct CDR3 sequences, with 20% to 25% occurring only once. The same data also contributed to another study, on T cells expressing NK-cell markers.

The sequencing sample was made of CD4+ T cells sorted from blood. The receptor set was obtained from a woman between 18 and 30 years old in good health.

The genes are TRBV7-9 and TRBJ2-3; 12 bases fit TRBD2. CDR1 and CDR2 (germline): SEHNR, FQNEAQ (reference sequence). CDR3 size: 14 residues. The ends lost 5 bases at V and 6 bases at J; junction bases unmatched: 3. Here the CDR3 reads CASSPTSGRDTQYF. Written as DNA, the CDR3 is TGTGCCAGCAGCCCTACTAGCGGGAGGGATACGCAGTATTTT.

The chain uses TRBV7-9 and TRBJ2-1, with 7 positions matching TRBD1. This CDR3 contains 16 residues. V shed 2 bases and J 8 bases; nucleotides not matched to a gene: 12. The germline CDR1 and CDR2 sequences are SEHNR and FQNEAQ (reference sequence). The CDR3 is CASSLSATGFVDEQFF. CDR3 coding DNA: TGTGCCAGCAGCTTATCGGCGACAGGGTTTGTTGATGAGCAGTTCTTC.

The chain is built from TRBV7-9 and TRBJ2-6, with D hard to call. There are 14 residues in the CDR3. V lost 8 bases, J lost 3 bases, and 11 bases lay in between. CDR1 is SEHNR and CDR2 is FQNEAQ in the germline V gene (reference sequence). The DNA of the CDR3 is TGTGCCAGCCGACAATTTCGTGGGGCCAACGTCCTGACTTTC. As protein: CASRQFRGANVLTF. Combining the CDR3 with reference TRBV7-9 and TRBJ2-6 gives the whole variable domain DTGVSQNPRHKITKRGQNVTFRCDPISEHNRLYWYRQTLGQGPEFLTYFQNEAQLEKSRLLSDRFSAERPKGSFSTLEIQRTEQGDSAMYLCASRQFRGANVLTFGAGSRLTVL.

The chain joins TRBV4-1 to TRBJ2-1; possible D gene TRBD2, 6 bases. This CDR3 comprises 22 residues. Trimming shortened V by 4 bases and J by 0 bases, and 31 bases separated the two germline ends. Germline V gene lookup returns CDR1 MGHRA and CDR2 YSYEKL. The CDR3: CASSRRMGSGFVTPSSYNEQFF. The CDR3 region has the DNA TGCGCCAGCAGCCGACGAATGGGTAGCGGTTTTGTGACCCCTAGCTCCTACAATGAGCAGTTCTTC.

This clonotype occurred a few times. V usage is TRBV11-2 and J usage is TRBJ2-1; D remains ambiguous. Trimming took off 0 bases at V and 5 bases at J, with 17 bases between the two ends. CDR3 length: 17 residues. Germline V gene lookup returns CDR1 SGHAT and CDR2 FQNNGV. The CDR3 nucleotides are TGTGCCAGCAGCTTAGATCTTAACGTTGGAGTAGACAATGAGCAGTTCTTC. Amino acids: CASSLDLNVGVDNEQFF.

The chain employs TRBV20-1 and TRBJ2-1; D is undetermined. The CDR3 consists of 11 residues. Trimming cost V 6 bases and J 7 bases, with 10 bases left between them. CDR1 is DFQATT and CDR2 is SNEGSKA in the germline V gene (reference sequence). CDR3: CSATNWNEQFF. The CDR3 nucleotides are TGCAGTGCCACCAATTGGAATGAGCAGTTCTTC.

This clonotype was seen at least ten times. The chain has TRBV15 and TRBJ2-3; a weak D match, TRBD2 (6 bases). V was shortened by 8 bases and J by 3 bases, with 15 bases between the two germline ends. The CDR3 has 14 amino acids. Germline V gene sequence: CDR1 LNHNV, CDR2 YYDKDF (reference sequence). CDR3 region: CATRELQMTDTQYF. CDR3 coding DNA: TGTGCCACCCGGGAGCTCCAGATGACAGATACGCAGTATTTT.

In its sample, this clonotype was seen a few times. This chain uses TRBV27 with TRBJ1-2, with TRBD1 matching 7 bases. V lost 6 bases to trimming and J lost 4 bases; unmatched junction nucleotides: 17. Germline V gives CDR1 MNHEY, CDR2 SMNVEV (reference sequence). The CDR3 sequence is 17 residues long. CDR3 nucleotide sequence: TGTGCCAGCAGCTCAGCCCGGGACAGCCTCTCCGGCTATGGCTACACCTTC. Translating it yields CASSSARDSLSGYGYTF.

Worth noting for this clonotype: A junction boundary mismatches the germline segment, possibly from a read error. The V and J genes are TRBV7-7 and TRBJ2-5; 10 bases fit TRBD2. The germline gives CDR1 SSHAT, CDR2 FNYEAQ (reference sequence). This CDR3 comprises 16 residues. For the CDR3, the DNA is TGTGCTAGCAGCCTAGGGGGACCTAGCGGGGGAGAGACCCAGTACTTC. Protein product: CASSLGGPSGGETQYF. The full variable domain, completed using reference TRBV7-7 and TRBJ2-5, is GAGVSQSPRYKVTKRGQDVTLRCDPISSHATLYWYQQALGQGPEFLTYFNYEAQPDKSGLPSDRFSAERPEGSISTLTIQRTEQRDSAMYRCASSLGGPSGGETQYFGPGTRLLVL.

The chain uses TRBV20-1 and TRBJ2-5; 14 bases agree with TRBD2. This CDR3 spans 16 amino acids. V was pared by 5 bases and J by 4 bases, with 9 bases of the junction left unmatched. Germline lookup yields CDR1 DFQATT and CDR2 SNEGSKA (reference sequence). CDR3 nucleotides: TGCAGTGCTTACTACCCGGGACTAGCGGGAGTAGAGACCCAGTACTTC. Translation gives CSAYYPGLAGVETQYF.

This clonotype was seen more than once but under ten times. This chain links TRBV19 with TRBJ2-1; D remains unclear. The V end was cut by 11 bases, the J end by 7 bases, with 15 bases between. The CDR3 loop spans 12 amino acids. Germline CDR1 is LNHDA and CDR2 is SQIVND (reference sequence). The CDR3 region has the DNA TGTGCCGAGAGAAGGTTGGGTAATGAGCAGTTCTTC. This codes for CAERRLGNEQFF.

This clonotype has a handful of counts. This chain links TRBV24-1 with TRBJ2-1; possibly TRBD1 or TRBD2 for D (5 bases each). The CDR3 runs to 14 residues. Germline V CDR1 and CDR2: KGHDR, SFDVKD. Trimming stripped 4 bases from V and 5 bases from J, with 11 bases between. CDR3 residues: CATSDPGTDNEQFF. CDR3 in DNA: TGTGCCACCAGTGACCCCGGGACGGACAATGAGCAGTTCTTC.

The sample holds a few counts of this clonotype. V gene TRBV5-1 combines with J gene TRBJ2-7; perhaps TRBD2 as D (6 bases). The CDR3 sequence is 13 residues long. V was shortened by 4 bases and J by 7 bases, with 15 bases between the two germline ends. CDR1 and CDR2 (germline): SGHRS, YFSETQ. In nucleotides, the CDR3 is TGCGCCAGCAGCGTCTGGAGGGGTAGAGAGCAGTACTTC. Protein: CASSVWRGREQYF.

This clonotype has a handful of counts. The rearrangement uses TRBV7-2 and TRBJ2-3, with TRBD2 matching 13 bases. The CDR3 sequence is 16 residues long. V lost 5 bases to trimming and J lost 7 bases; unmatched junction nucleotides: 9. Germline loops: CDR1 SGHTA, CDR2 FQGNSA. The CDR3 sequence is CASSPPTSGRANTQYF. The CDR3 DNA reads TGTGCCAGCAGCCCCCCCACTAGCGGGAGGGCCAATACGCAGTATTTT.

In this sample, this clonotype turned up a few times. The V call is TRBV10-3, the J call TRBJ1-1; 7 bases agree with TRBD1. Germline V gives CDR1 ENHRY, CDR2 SYGVKD. V lost 0 bases, J lost 7 bases, and 5 bases stayed unmatched. The CDR3 consists of 14 residues. The CDR3 here is CAISESTGFGEAFF. Written as DNA, the CDR3 is TGTGCCATCAGTGAGTCGACAGGGTTCGGTGAAGCTTTCTTT.

This clonotype was seen only a few times. The chain links TRBV19 to TRBJ1-1; no firm D call. V lost 2 bases, J lost 3 bases, and 7 bases lay in between. Per the germline V gene, CDR1 is LNHDA and CDR2 is SQIVND (reference sequence). This CDR3 is 13 amino acids long. CDR3 in amino acids: CASSIKKYTEAFF. CDR3 nucleotide sequence: TGTGCCAGTAGTATAAAGAAGTACACTGAAGCTTTCTTT.